Following are 19 T cell receptor beta chains from one sample sequenced in a study of cytomegalovirus exposure and HLA in healthy donors. 60 Vbeta and 13 Jbeta primers were used in PCR. Using immunoSEQ multiplex PCR, the repertoire was profiled, and TCRdb retains in-frame clones only, with some absent. This sample has about 140,000 clones, with 80% found just once. The sequenced material came from PBMCs. These receptors all come from a woman in her thirties or forties in good health and CMV-seronegative.

The chain links TRBV28 to TRBJ2-1; 8 bases match TRBD2. The CDR3 totals 20 residues. The germline V gene encodes CDR1 MDHEN and CDR2 SYDVKM. J lost 0 bases, V lost 6 bases, and 19 bases had no gene match. CDR3 loop: CASRKSLGLAGSSSYNEQFF. The DNA for the CDR3 is TGTGCCAGCAGAAAAAGTTTGGGGCTAGCGGGCTCAAGCTCCTACAATGAGCAGTTCTTC.

This rearrangement joins TRBV27 to TRBJ1-5; D not certain. The CDR3 runs to 16 residues. Germline V gene data show CDR1 as MNHEY and CDR2 as SMNVEV (reference sequence). Between the trimmed V and J ends, which lost 7 bases and 5 bases, there was a span of 21 bases. The CDR3 DNA reads as TGTGCCAGCATGGTTTTCGGAGGAGGGAAGGATCAGCCCCAGCATTTT. Translating gives CASMVFGGGKDQPQHF.

The genes are TRBV28 and TRBJ2-7, with D possibly TRBD1 on 6 matching bases. Germline loops: CDR1 MDHEN, CDR2 SYDVKM. Trimming stripped 6 bases from V and 5 bases from J, with 17 bases between. This CDR3 region has 14 residues. CDR3 bases: TGTGCCAGCAGAGCTCGCAGGACAGTCGACGAGCAGTACTTC. Amino acid sequence: CASRARRTVDEQYF.

As for this clone: The junction differs from germline at one of its ends, possibly a read error. The V and J genes are TRBV7-9 and TRBJ2-4; TRBD2 might be the D (5 bases). The CDR3 has 14 residues. Germline V lookup: CDR1 SEHNR, CDR2 FQNEAQ (reference sequence). CDR3 nucleotides: TGTTCCAGCAGCTTAGTTCTCGGACTAAACATTCAGTACTTC. It encodes CSSSLVLGLNIQYF.

J is TRBJ2-4 and V is TRBV7-8; possible D gene TRBD2, 6 bases. The CDR3 is 15 residues long. Trimming removed 1 base from V and 8 bases from J, with 15 bases in between. CDR1 and CDR2 (germline): SGHVS, FQNEAQ. The CDR3 spells CASSLVPSEGDIQYF. CDR3 bases: TGTGCCAGCAGCTTAGTCCCTAGCGAAGGTGACATTCAGTACTTC.

In its sample, this clone was seen a few times. The V and J genes are TRBV6-1 and TRBJ2-1; D is unresolved. Trimming pared 5 bases from V and 3 bases from J, leaving 8 bases between. CDR1 is MNHNS, CDR2 SASEGT, per germline. The CDR3 spans 13 residues. CDR3 loop: CASSFQDYNEQFF. Here the CDR3 DNA reads TGTGCCAGCAGTTTTCAGGACTACAATGAGCAGTTCTTC.

This chain connects TRBV5-1 to TRBJ2-3; 11 bases are a match to TRBD2. V dropped 7 bases and J dropped 3; count of bases not matched to a gene: 10. This CDR3 has 16 amino acids. Germline V gene sequence: CDR1 SGHRS, CDR2 YFSETQ. The chain's CDR3 is CASSFSGRAGTDTQYF. The CDR3 DNA reads TGCGCCAGCTCCTTTAGCGGGAGGGCCGGGACAGATACGCAGTATTTT.

This chain links TRBV5-1 with TRBJ1-1; a possible D gene is TRBD1 (6 bases). Germline CDR1 SGHRS, CDR2 YFSETQ. V was pared by 0 bases and J by 0 bases, with 24 bases between. CDR3 length: 20 residues. CDR3 residues: CASSLGFGAGALGMNTEAFF. The CDR3 DNA reads as TGCGCCAGCAGCTTGGGGTTTGGGGCGGGGGCACTAGGTATGAACACTGAAGCTTTCTTT.

This chain connects TRBV4-2 to TRBJ1-2; no reliable D call. The CDR3 runs to 14 residues. V was pared by 1 base and J by 2 bases, with 8 bases between. Germline CDR1 and CDR2: LGHNA and YNFKEQ. The CDR3 loop is CASSQVTVNYGYTF. CDR3 DNA sequence: TGTGCCAGCAGCCAAGTTACGGTAAACTATGGCTACACCTTC.

V gene TRBV6-1 combines with J gene TRBJ1-1, with D possibly being TRBD1 (5 bases). The CDR3 is 16 residues long. Trimming cost V 3 bases and J 0 bases, with 14 bases left between them. Per the germline V gene, CDR1 is MNHNS and CDR2 is SASEGT. Here the CDR3 reads CASSDWVGALNTEAFF. The CDR3, as DNA: TGTGCCAGCAGTGATTGGGTAGGGGCGTTGAACACTGAAGCTTTCTTT.

V gene TRBV5-5 combines with J gene TRBJ2-6; no clear D. Trimming removed 6 bases at V and 2 bases at J, with 9 bases between. This CDR3 region has 14 residues. CDR1 is SGHKS, CDR2 YYEKEE, per germline (reference sequence). CDR3 loop: CASMLLAGANVLTF. The CDR3 nucleotides read TGTGCCAGCATGTTACTGGCTGGGGCCAACGTCCTGACTTTC. The full variable domain, its missing parts supplied by reference TRBV5-5 and TRBJ2-6, is DAGVTQSPTHLIKTRGQQVTLRCSPISGHKSVSWYQQVLGQGPQFIFQYYEKEERGRGNFPDRFSARQFPNYSSELNVNALLLGDSALYLCASMLLAGANVLTFGAGSRLTVL.

This clone was seen a few times. V is TRBV18 and J is TRBJ2-3, with 8 bases lining up with TRBD2. Germline CDR1 reads KGHSH; CDR2 reads LQKENI. J lost 2 bases, V lost 3 bases, and 4 bases had no gene match. This CDR3 is 15 amino acids long. The CDR3 is CASSPSAGVTDTQYF. In DNA, the CDR3 is TGTGCCAGCTCACCGTCAGCGGGGGTCACAGATACGCAGTATTTT.

The chain has TRBV11-3 and TRBJ2-5; D is ambiguous. Germline V lookup: CDR1 SGHNT, CDR2 YENEEA. This CDR3 region has 13 residues. V was cut by 1 base and J by 4 bases, with 7 bases left in between. CDR3 in DNA: TGTGCCAGCAGCTTAGGGCCGGGAGAGACCCAGTACTTC. Amino acid sequence: CASSLGPGETQYF.

The CDR3 DNA reads TGTGCCAGCAGCTTGTCTAGCGGGGGGGAGCAGTACTTC. This encodes CASSLSSGGEQYF. This rearrangement joins TRBV7-2 to TRBJ2-7; 11 bases align to TRBD2. Trimming at V came to 3 bases and at J to 7 bases, leaving 2 bases not matched to a gene. From germline, CDR1 is SGHTA and CDR2 FQGNSA. The CDR3 contains 13 residues.

This sequence joins TRBV29-1 and TRBJ2-2; TRBD2 aligns across 7 bases. V trimming: 7 bases; J trimming: 3 bases; junction bases outside the gene matches: 8. Looked up from germline, CDR1 is SQVTM and CDR2 is ANQGSEA. CDR3 length: 14 residues. The CDR3 reads CSGRGTGDTGELFF. Written as DNA, the CDR3 is TGCAGCGGGCGGGGGACGGGAGACACCGGGGAGCTGTTTTTT.

The V call is TRBV7-9, the J call TRBJ2-5; 7 bases fit TRBD2. CDR3 length: 15 residues. Germline CDR1 SEHNR, CDR2 FQNEAQ (reference sequence). With V trimmed by 2 bases and J by 3 bases, 6 bases remained unmatched. DNA for the CDR3: TGTGCCAGCAGCTTAATCGGCGGGACTAAAGAGACCCAGTACTTC. Encoded protein: CASSLIGGTKETQYF. The full variable domain, its missing parts supplied by reference TRBV7-9 and TRBJ2-5, is DTGVSQNPRHKITKRGQNVTFRCDPISEHNRLYWYRQTLGQGPEFLTYFQNEAQLEKSRLLSDRFSAERPKGSFSTLEIQRTEQGDSAMYLCASSLIGGTKETQYFGPGTRLLVL.

The genes are TRBV7-9 and TRBJ1-2; D perhaps matches TRBD1 (5 bases). CDR1 is SEHNR, CDR2 FQNEAQ, per germline (reference sequence). The CDR3 spans 17 residues. Trimming stripped 1 base from V and 0 bases from J, with 15 bases between. CDR3 in amino acids: CASSLGRDRGANYGYTF. The DNA of the CDR3 is TGTGCCAGCAGCTTAGGAAGAGATCGGGGGGCTAACTATGGCTACACCTTC.

The chain has TRBV12-2 and TRBJ1-1; the listed D gene, TRBD1, was not tested against the DNA. TRBV12-2 is recorded as a pseudogene. The CDR3 totals 11 residues. DNA of the CDR3: TGTGCAAGTCGCTTAGTTCCAGGAGCTTTCTTT. Residues: CASRLVPGAFF.

The V and J genes are TRBV10-1 and TRBJ2-1; 9 positions match TRBD1. Looked up from germline, CDR1 is WNHNN and CDR2 is SYGVQD (reference sequence). The CDR3 loop spans 15 amino acids. The V and J ends lost 6 bases and 8 bases, in that order; junction bases with no gene match: 11. DNA for the CDR3: TGCGCCAGCAGCGAACATACAGGGGGCTTCGATGAGCAGTTCTTC. Its translation is CASSEHTGGFDEQFF.